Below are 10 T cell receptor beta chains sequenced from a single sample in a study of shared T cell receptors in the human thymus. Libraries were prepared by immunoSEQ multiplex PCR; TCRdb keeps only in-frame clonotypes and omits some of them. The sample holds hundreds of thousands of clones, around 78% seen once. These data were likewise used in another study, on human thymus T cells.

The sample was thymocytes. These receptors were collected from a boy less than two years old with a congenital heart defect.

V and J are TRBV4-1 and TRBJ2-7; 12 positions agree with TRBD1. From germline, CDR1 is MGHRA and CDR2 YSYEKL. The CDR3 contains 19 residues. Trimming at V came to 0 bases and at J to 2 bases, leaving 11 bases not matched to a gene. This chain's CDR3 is CASSQERDRGRGTTYEQYF. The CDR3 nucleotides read TGCGCCAGCAGCCAAGAACGGGACAGGGGGCGAGGTACGACCTACGAGCAGTACTTC.

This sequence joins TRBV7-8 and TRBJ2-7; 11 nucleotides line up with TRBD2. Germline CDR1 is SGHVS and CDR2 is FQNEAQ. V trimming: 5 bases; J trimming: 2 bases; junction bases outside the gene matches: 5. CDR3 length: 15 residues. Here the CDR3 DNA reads TGTGCCAGCAGCGAGCTAGCGGGAGGCCCCTACGAGCAGTACTTC. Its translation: CASSELAGGPYEQYF. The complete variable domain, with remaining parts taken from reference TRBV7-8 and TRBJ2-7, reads GAGVSQSPRYKVAKRGQDVALRCDPISGHVSLFWYQQALGQGPEFLTYFQNEAQLDKSGLPSDRFFAERPEGSVSTLKIQRTQQEDSAVYLCASSELAGGPYEQYFGPGTRLTVT.

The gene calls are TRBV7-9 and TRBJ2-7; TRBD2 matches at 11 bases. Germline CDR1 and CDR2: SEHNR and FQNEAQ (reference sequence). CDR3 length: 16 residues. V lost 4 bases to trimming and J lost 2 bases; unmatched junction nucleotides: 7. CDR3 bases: TGTGCCAGCAGCTCGTTAGCGGGAGGGCCGCCCTACGAGCAGTACTTC. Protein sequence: CASSSLAGGPPYEQYF. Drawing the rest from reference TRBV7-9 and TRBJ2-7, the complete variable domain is DTGVSQNPRHKITKRGQNVTFRCDPISEHNRLYWYRQTLGQGPEFLTYFQNEAQLEKSRLLSDRFSAERPKGSFSTLEIQRTEQGDSAMYLCASSSLAGGPPYEQYFGPGTRLTVT.

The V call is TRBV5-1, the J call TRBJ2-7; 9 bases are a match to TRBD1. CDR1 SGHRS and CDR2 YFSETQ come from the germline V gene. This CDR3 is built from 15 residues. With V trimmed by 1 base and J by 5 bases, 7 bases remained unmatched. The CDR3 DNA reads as TGCGCCAGCAGCTTGAGGGAGGACAGGGGACACGAGCAGTACTTC. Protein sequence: CASSLREDRGHEQYF.

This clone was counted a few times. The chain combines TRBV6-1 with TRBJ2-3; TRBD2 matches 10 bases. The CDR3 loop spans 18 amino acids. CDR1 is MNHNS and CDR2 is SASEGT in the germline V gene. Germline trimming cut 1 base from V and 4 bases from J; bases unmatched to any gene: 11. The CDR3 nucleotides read TGTGCCAGCAGTGAAGAAACCAAGCGGGAGGGGGCGGCAGATACGCAGTATTTT. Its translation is CASSEETKREGAADTQYF.

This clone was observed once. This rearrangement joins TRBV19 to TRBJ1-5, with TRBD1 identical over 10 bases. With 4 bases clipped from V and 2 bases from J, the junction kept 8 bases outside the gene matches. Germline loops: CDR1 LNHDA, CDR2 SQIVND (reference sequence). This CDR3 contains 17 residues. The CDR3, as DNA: TGTGCCAGTAGTAGACAGGGGGCGCAGAGTGGCAATCAGCCCCAGCATTTT. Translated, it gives CASSRQGAQSGNQPQHF.

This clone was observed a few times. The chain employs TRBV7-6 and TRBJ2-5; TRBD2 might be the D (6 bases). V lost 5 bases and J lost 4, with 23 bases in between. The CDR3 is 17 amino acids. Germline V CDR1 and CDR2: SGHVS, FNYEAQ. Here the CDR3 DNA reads TGTGCCAGCAGCCCGCGCACCGGGACTCCTCTTTTAGAGACCCAGTACTTC. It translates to CASSPRTGTPLLETQYF. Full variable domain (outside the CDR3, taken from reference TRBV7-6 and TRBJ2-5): GAGVSQSPRYKVTKRGQDVALRCDPISGHVSLYWYRQALGQGPEFLTYFNYEAQQDKSGLPNDRFSAERPEGSISTLTIQRTEQRDSAMYRCASSPRTGTPLLETQYFGPGTRLLVL.

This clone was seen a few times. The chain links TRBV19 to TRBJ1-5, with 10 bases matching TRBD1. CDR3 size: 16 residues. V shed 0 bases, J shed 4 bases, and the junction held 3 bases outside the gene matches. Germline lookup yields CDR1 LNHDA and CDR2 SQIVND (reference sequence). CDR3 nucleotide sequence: TGTGCCAGTAGTATAGAGGGACAGGGGCCTAATCAGCCCCAGCATTTT. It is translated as CASSIEGQGPNQPQHF.

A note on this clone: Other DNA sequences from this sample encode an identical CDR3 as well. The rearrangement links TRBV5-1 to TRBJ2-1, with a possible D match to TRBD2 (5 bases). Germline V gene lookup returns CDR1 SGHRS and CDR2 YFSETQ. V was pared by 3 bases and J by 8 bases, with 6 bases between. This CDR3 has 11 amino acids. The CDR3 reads CASSSRDEQFF. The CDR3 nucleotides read TGCGCCAGCAGCTCGAGGGATGAGCAGTTCTTC.

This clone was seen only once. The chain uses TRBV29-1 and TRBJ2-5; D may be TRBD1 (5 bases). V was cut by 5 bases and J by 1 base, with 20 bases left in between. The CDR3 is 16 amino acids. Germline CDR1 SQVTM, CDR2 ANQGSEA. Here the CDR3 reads CSVFTGLPLVQETQYF. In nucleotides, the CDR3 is TGCAGCGTTTTTACAGGTCTACCCCTGGTCCAAGAGACCCAGTACTTC.